This T cell receptor (beta chain) was retrieved from a study of T cells in Graves' hyperthyroidism and ophthalmopathy. Amplification targeted TCR beta CDR3 regions from RNA transcripts. First-round RT-PCR targeting the TCR CDR3 was performed with the HTBI primer set. Via MiXCR, TCRdb re-called the multiplex PCR reads, giving one row per CDR3 protein. The table includes about 640,000 distinct CDR3 sequences, under 25% detected once. A roughly 10 ml volume of fresh peripheral blood provided the PBMCs. This clonotype was recorded many times. The TCR comes from a man in his thirties or forties with Graves' ophthalmopathy. Sequencing was carried out using blood.

The CDR3: CASSGGEGLLYEQYF. The CDR3 DNA reads as TGCGCCAGCAGCGGGGGCGAGGGACTCCTCTACGAGCAGTACTTC. The chain is built from TRBV5-1 and TRBJ2-7; D may be TRBD1 or TRBD2 (6 bases each). Germline V gene lookup returns CDR1 SGHRS and CDR2 YFSETQ. V lost 4 bases and J lost 3, with 17 bases in between. The CDR3 totals 15 residues.